The entry below describes one T cell receptor (beta chain). These data belong to a study of post-analysis software for immune sequencing data. Built from TCR beta cDNA, the libraries had unique molecular identifiers in them. Using its own MiXCR run on the PCR reads, TCRdb lists one record per CDR3 protein. Among some 370,000 distinct CDR3 sequences listed, less than 35% were seen once. The receptor's source is a girl aged 10 to 17 with multiple sclerosis. The sequencing sample was made of blood.

The CDR3 spells CSASTGYGYTF. DNA of the CDR3: TGCAGTGCTAGTACCGGGTATGGCTACACCTTC. The chain has TRBV20-1 and TRBJ1-2, with unresolved D. Deletions cut 3 bases from V and 5 bases from J, with 7 bases between. Germline assignment: CDR1 DFQATT and CDR2 SNEGSKA (reference sequence). The length of the CDR3 is 11 residues.